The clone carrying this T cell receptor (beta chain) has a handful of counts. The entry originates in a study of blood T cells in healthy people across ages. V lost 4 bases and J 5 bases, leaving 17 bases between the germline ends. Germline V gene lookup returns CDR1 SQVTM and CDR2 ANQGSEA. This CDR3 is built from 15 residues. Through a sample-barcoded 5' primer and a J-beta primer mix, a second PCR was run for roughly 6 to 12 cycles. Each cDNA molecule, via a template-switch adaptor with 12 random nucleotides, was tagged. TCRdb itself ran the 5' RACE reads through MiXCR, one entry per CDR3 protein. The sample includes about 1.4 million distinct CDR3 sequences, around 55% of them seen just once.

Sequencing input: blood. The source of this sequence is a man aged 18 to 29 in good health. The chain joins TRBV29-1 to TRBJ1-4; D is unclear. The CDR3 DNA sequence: TGCAGCGTTGTATTCCAGGACGGTGGGAATGAAAAACTGTTTTTT. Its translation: CSVVFQDGGNEKLFF.